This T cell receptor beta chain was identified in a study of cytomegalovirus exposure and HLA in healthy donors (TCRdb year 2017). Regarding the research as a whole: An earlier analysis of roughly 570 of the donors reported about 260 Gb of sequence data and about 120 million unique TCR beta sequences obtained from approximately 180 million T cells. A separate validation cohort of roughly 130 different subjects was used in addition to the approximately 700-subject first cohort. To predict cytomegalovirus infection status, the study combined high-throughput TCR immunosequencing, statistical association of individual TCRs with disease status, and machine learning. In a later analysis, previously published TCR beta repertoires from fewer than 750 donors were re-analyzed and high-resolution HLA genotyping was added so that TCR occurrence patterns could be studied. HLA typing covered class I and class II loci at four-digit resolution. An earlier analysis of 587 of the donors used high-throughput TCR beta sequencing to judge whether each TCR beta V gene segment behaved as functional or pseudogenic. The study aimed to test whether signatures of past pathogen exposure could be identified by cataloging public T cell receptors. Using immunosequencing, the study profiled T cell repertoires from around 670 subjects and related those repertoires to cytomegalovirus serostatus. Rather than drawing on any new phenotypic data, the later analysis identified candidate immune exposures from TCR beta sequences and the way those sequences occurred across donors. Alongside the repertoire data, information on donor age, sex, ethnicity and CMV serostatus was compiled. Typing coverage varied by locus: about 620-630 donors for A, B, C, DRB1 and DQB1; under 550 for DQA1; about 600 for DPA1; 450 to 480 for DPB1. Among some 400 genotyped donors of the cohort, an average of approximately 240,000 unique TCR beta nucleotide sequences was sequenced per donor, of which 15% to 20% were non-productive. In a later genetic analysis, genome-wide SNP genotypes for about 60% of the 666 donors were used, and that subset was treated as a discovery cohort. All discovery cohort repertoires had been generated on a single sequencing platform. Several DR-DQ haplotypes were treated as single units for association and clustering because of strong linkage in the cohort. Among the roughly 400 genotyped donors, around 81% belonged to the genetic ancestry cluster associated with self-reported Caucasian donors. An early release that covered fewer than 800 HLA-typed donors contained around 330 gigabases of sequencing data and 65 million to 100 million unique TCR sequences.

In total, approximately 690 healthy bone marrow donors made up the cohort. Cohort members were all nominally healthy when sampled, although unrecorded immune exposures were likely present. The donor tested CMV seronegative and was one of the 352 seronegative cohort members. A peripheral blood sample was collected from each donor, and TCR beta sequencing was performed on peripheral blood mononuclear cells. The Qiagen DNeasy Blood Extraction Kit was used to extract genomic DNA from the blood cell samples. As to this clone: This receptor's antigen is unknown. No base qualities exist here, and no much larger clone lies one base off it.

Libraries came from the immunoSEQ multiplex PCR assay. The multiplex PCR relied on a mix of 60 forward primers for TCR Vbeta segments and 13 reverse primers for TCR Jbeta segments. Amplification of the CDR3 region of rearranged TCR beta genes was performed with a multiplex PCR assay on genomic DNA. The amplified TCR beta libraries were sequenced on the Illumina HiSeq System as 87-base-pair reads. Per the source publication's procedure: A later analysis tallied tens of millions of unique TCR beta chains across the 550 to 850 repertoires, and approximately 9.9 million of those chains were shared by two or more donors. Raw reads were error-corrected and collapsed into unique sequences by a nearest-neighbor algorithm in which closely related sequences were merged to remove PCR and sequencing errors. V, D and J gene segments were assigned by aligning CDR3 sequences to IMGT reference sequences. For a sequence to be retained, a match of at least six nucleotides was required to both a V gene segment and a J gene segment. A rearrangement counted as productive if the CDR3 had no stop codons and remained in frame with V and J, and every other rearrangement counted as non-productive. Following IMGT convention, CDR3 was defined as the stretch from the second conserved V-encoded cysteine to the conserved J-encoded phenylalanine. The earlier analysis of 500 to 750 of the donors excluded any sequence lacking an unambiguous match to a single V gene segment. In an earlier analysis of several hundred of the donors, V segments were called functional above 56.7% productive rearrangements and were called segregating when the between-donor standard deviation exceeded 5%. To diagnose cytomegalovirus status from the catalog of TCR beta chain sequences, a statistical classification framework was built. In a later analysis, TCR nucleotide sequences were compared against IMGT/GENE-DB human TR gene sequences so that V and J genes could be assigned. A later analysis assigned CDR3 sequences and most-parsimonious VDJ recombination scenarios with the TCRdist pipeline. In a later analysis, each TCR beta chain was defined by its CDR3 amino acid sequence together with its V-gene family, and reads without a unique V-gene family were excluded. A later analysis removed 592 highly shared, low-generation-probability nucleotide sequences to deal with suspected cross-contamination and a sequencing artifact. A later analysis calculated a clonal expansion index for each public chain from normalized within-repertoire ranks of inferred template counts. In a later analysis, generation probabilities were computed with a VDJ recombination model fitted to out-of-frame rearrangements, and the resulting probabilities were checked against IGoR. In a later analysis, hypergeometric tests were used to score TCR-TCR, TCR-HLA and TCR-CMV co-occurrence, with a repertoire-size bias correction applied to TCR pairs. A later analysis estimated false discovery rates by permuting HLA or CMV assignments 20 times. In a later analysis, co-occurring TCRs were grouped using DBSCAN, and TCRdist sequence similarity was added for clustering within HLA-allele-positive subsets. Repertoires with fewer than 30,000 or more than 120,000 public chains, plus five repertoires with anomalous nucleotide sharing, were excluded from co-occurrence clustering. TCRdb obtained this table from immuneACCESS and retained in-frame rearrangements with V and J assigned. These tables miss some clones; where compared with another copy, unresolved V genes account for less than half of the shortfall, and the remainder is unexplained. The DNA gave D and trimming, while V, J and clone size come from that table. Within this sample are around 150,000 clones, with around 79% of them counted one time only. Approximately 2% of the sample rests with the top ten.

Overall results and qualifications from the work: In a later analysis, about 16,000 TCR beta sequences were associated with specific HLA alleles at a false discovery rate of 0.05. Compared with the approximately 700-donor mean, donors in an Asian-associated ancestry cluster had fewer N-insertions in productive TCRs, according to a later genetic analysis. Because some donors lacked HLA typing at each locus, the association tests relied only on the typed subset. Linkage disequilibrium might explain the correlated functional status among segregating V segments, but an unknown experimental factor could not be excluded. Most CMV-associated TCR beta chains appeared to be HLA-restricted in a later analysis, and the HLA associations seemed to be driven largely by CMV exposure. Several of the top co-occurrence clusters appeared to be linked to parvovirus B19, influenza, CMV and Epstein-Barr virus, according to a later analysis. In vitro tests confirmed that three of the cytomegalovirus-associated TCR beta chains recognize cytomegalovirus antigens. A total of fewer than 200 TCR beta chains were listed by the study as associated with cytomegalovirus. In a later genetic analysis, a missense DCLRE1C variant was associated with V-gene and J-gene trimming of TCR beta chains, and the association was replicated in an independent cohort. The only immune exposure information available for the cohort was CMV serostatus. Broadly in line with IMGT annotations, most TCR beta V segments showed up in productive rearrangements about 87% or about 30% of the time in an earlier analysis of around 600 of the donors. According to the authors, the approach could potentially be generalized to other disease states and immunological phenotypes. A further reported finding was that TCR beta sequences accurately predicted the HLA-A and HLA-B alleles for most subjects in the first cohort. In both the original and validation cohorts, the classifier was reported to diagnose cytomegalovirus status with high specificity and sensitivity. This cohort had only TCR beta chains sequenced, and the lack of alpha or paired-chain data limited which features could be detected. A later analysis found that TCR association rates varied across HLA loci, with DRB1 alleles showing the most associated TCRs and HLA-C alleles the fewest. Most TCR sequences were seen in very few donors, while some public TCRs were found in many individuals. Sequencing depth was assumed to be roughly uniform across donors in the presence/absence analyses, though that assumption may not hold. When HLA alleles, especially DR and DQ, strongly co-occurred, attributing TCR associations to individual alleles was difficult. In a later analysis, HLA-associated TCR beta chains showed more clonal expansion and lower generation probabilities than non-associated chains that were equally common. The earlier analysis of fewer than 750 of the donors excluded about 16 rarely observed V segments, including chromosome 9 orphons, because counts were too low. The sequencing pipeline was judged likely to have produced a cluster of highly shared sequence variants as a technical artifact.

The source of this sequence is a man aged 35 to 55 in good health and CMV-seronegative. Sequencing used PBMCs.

The nucleotide sequence reads TGTGCCTGGAGTTCCGGGACTAGCGGGTTGTTGAATGAGCAGTTCTTC. Its coded protein is CAWSSGTSGLLNEQFF. The chain is encoded by TRBV30 joined to TRBJ2-1; TRBD2 agrees with 12 junctional bases. V and J are trimmed by 2 bases and 7 bases, and the gene matches miss 9 bases of the junction. From cysteine to phenylalanine, the CDR3 is 16 amino acids long. CDR3 DNA only is kept here, 48 bases in frame from base 1. In the germline V gene (reference sequence), CDR1 corresponds to GTSNPN and CDR2 to SVGIG.